This T cell receptor beta chain stems from a study of OX40 agonist ivuxolimab in advanced cancers. Describing the broader study: Ivuxolimab was a fully human IgG2 agonistic monoclonal antibody targeting the costimulatory receptor OX40 (CD134). Intravenous ivuxolimab was administered to patients every 2 weeks at six dose levels: 0.01, 0.1, 0.3, 1.5, 3 and 10 mg/kg. Among the 52 dose-escalation patients, about 20 had hepatocellular carcinoma, approximately 15 melanoma, 9 renal cell carcinoma and 9 head and neck cancer. In the dose-escalation cohort, more than 80% of patients were male, and the mean age was 60 years with a range of roughly 20 to 85. Patients were allowed to have had prior anti-PD-1, anti-PD-L1 or anti-CTLA-4 therapy, and around two fifths of the dose-escalation patients had been treated with checkpoint inhibitors. Partial responses were achieved by three dose-escalation patients, of whom one had hepatocellular carcinoma and two had cutaneous melanoma. The point of sequencing TCRbeta in the periphery was to test whether ivuxolimab changed TCR sequence diversity and drove clonal T-cell expansion. The monotherapy dose-escalation portion (N ≈ 50 patients) of the phase I ivuxolimab trial is reported in the paper.

Patients with autoimmune disease history or receiving systemic immunosuppression were excluded from the trial. Peripheral blood for TCR sequencing was collected from all dose cohorts at baseline, on cycle 4 day 1, and on cycle 7 day 1. Samples were obtained from an open-label, multicenter, first-in-human phase I dose-escalation trial of ivuxolimab. Adults with locally advanced or metastatic melanoma, renal cell, hepatocellular, or head and neck squamous cell carcinoma were enrolled in the trial. Before TCR sequencing, CD4+ and CD8+ T cells were separately sorted from peripheral blood. To sequence the TCRbeta CDR3 region, genomic DNA was isolated from the sorted cells. The immunoSEQ Assay was used for sequencing of TCRbeta CDR3 regions. TCRdb's version of the immuneACCESS table is confined to in-frame rearrangements and falls short of the full clone set. An unresolved V gene accounts for under half of the shortfall where checked; the remainder is of unknown origin. Recorded for this sample are roughly 43,000 clones; around 86% of them occurred a single time. About 32% of the sample is taken by the ten largest.

The paper as a whole reports these results and caveats: Clonal expansion of both CD4+ and CD8+ blood T cells was observed from baseline to week 6 at doses 0.1 to 3.0 mg/kg. On average, CD8+ T cells showed more expanded clones than CD4+ T cells after ivuxolimab. Low levels of normalized T-cell clonal expansion were also seen in some patients who did not respond. Which antigens the clonally expanded peripheral T cells were specific for was not determined. Partial responders in the 0.1-3.0 mg/kg groups had among the lowest normalized peripheral clonal expansion, especially among CD8+ T cells.

Details on this clone: Its recognized antigen is unknown. No much larger clone is present one base from it, and per-base qualities are unavailable.

This clonotype was sampled from an adult with an advanced solid tumor such as melanoma, head and neck, liver or kidney cancer. The sequenced sample was CD4+ or CD8+ T cells sorted from blood, obtained in a trial of the OX40 agonist ivuxolimab.

The CDR3 in this case is CASSLPRLAGNEAQYF. The sequence in DNA is TGTGCCAGCAGCTTACCCCGACTAGCGGGGAACGAGGCCCAGTACTTC. In this chain, TRBV7-9 is recombined with TRBJ2-5; TRBD2 matches 11 bases in the middle. From the cysteine through the phenylalanine, the CDR3 covers 16 amino acids. This entry keeps only the CDR3 DNA: 48 bases, framed from base 1. CDR1 and CDR2 (SEHNR, FQNEAQ) derive from the germline V gene (reference sequence). After removal of 2 bases from V and 9 bases from J, the junction retains 11 bases not matched to a gene. The CDR3 plus the reference TRBV7-9 and TRBJ2-5 genes for the other parts give the full variable domain: DTGVSQNPRHKITKRGQNVTFRCDPISEHNRLYWYRQTLGQGPEFLTYFQNEAQLEKSRLLSDRFSAERPKGSFSTLEIQRTEQGDSAMYLCASSLPRLAGNEAQYFGPGTRLLVL.